A single sample gave rise to the 15 T cell receptor beta chains below, sequenced in a study of OX40 agonist ivuxolimab in advanced cancers. Sequencing used immunoSEQ multiplex PCR; TCRdb keeps in-frame clones, though not all of them. Of about 82,000 clones in the sample, about 88% were seen once. Sequenced material: CD4+ or CD8+ T cells sorted from blood, taken in a trial of the OX40 agonist ivuxolimab. Receptor source: an adult with an advanced solid tumor such as melanoma, head and neck, liver or kidney cancer.

The rearrangement joins TRBV28 to TRBJ2-7; D is possibly TRBD2 (6 bases). This CDR3 region has 14 residues. The V end lost 6 bases, the J end lost 7 bases, and 19 bases lay between the germline ends. Looked up from germline, CDR1 is MDHEN and CDR2 is SYDVKM. The CDR3 region is CASSRFSGPWEQYF. The CDR3 DNA reads TGTGCCAGCAGCCGGTTTAGCGGCCCCTGGGAGCAGTACTTC.

The chain joins TRBV4-1 to TRBJ2-3, with 7 bases matching TRBD2. The V segment lost 1 base and the J segment 4 bases; nucleotides outside the gene matches: 14. Germline loops: CDR1 MGHRA, CDR2 YSYEKL. This CDR3 has 18 residues. The CDR3 DNA reads as TGCGCCAGCAGCCAAGCTTGGGCGGGAGCTGGGGCGCCAGATACGCAGTATTTT. Translating it yields CASSQAWAGAGAPDTQYF.

The V and J genes are TRBV5-5 and TRBJ1-5, with D hard to call. V was shortened by 3 bases and J by 3 bases, with 16 bases between the two germline ends. Germline values: CDR1 SGHKS, CDR2 YYEKEE (reference sequence). The CDR3 length is 16 residues. The CDR3 loop reads CASSSTDPSPNQPQHF. The CDR3 DNA follows: TGTGCCAGCAGCTCTACGGACCCGTCCCCCAATCAGCCCCAGCATTTT.

The rearrangement links TRBV18 to TRBJ2-1; 11 bases align to TRBD1. Germline lookup yields CDR1 KGHSH and CDR2 LQKENI. The CDR3 consists of 15 residues. The V and J ends lost 3 bases and 9 bases, in that order; junction bases with no gene match: 7. DNA of the CDR3: TGTGCCAGCTCACCCGGACAGGGGGCGTTTTTTGAGCAGTTCTTC. This encodes CASSPGQGAFFEQFF.

The chain has TRBV5-1 and TRBJ2-5, with a weak D call TRBD1 (6 bases). V was pared by 4 bases and J by 4 bases, with 11 bases between. Per the germline V gene, CDR1 is SGHRS and CDR2 is YFSETQ. CDR3 length equals 13 residues. CDR3 loop: CASSPQGSETQYF. The CDR3 region has the DNA TGCGCCAGCAGCCCACAGGGTTCAGAGACCCAGTACTTC.

The V call is TRBV19, the J call TRBJ2-3; 13 bases are shared with TRBD2. This CDR3 region has 20 residues. From germline, CDR1 is LNHDA and CDR2 SQIVND (reference sequence). Trimming took 4 bases from V and 8 from J; bases not matched to a gene: 21. Here the CDR3 DNA reads TGTGCCAGTAGTAGCCAGTTGACTAGCGGGGGGACCTCCGTGGTCGGTACGCAGTATTTT. It translates to CASSSQLTSGGTSVVGTQYF.

The chain combines TRBV5-1 with TRBJ2-2, with D hard to call. Trimming left V 4 bases short and J 6 bases short, with 7 bases between. CDR3 length: 12 residues. Germline assignment: CDR1 SGHRS and CDR2 YFSETQ. The CDR3 bases are TGCGCCAGCAGCCCGGTCGCCGGGGAGCTGTTTTTT. Its protein product is CASSPVAGELFF.

Written as DNA, the CDR3 is TGTGCCAGCAGCGTAGGCTGGACTAGCACAGATACGCAGTATTTT. It codes for CASSVGWTSTDTQYF. The rearrangement uses TRBV9 and TRBJ2-3; D perhaps matches TRBD2 (5 bases). This CDR3 comprises 15 residues. The V and J ends lost 0 bases and 0 bases respectively, with 8 bases between them. Germline V lookup: CDR1 SGDLS, CDR2 YYNGEE. Supplemented by reference TRBV9 and TRBJ2-3, the full variable domain reads DSGVTQTPKHLITATGQRVTLRCSPRSGDLSVYWYQQSLDQGLQFLIQYYNGEERAKGNILERFSAQQFPDLHSELNLSSLELGDSALYFCASSVGWTSTDTQYFGPGTRLTVL.

The rearrangement joins TRBV18 to TRBJ1-1; D gene uncertain. Germline V gives CDR1 KGHSH, CDR2 LQKENI. The CDR3 loop spans 16 amino acids. The V and J ends lost 3 bases and 1 base respectively, with 15 bases between them. CDR3 DNA: TGTGCCAGCTCACCCGTCGCGAGTACTACGAACACTGAAGCTTTCTTT. Protein product: CASSPVASTTNTEAFF. The full variable domain, with the rest looked up from reference TRBV18 and TRBJ1-1, is NAGVMQNPRHLVRRRGQEARLRCSPMKGHSHVYWYRQLPEEGLKFMVYLQKENIIDESGMPKERFSAEFPKEGPSILRIQQVVRGDSAAYFCASSPVASTTNTEAFFGQGTRLTVV.

CDR3 loop: CASYSGTSGSDTQYF. DNA of the CDR3: TGCGCCAGCTACTCCGGGACTAGCGGGAGTGATACGCAGTATTTT. This rearrangement joins TRBV10-2 to TRBJ2-3, with 14 bases identical to TRBD2. The length of the CDR3 is 15 residues. Trimming at V came to 8 bases and at J to 6 bases, leaving 7 bases not matched to a gene. Germline V lookup: CDR1 WSHSY, CDR2 SAAADI.

This clone was counted a single time. V usage is TRBV4-1 and J usage is TRBJ2-1; 8 positions agree with TRBD2. The CDR3 totals 17 residues. The V segment lost 3 bases and the J segment 0 bases; nucleotides outside the gene matches: 7. Looked up from germline, CDR1 is MGHRA and CDR2 is YSYEKL. CDR3 sequence reads: CASSQSGGPLSYNEQFF. The CDR3 nucleotides read TGCGCCAGCAGCCAGAGCGGGGGCCCTCTCTCCTACAATGAGCAGTTCTTC.

The chain couples TRBV28 to TRBJ2-7, with D uncertain. Trimming stripped 2 bases from V and 3 bases from J, with 23 bases between. The CDR3 has 18 residues. Per germline, CDR1 MDHEN and CDR2 SYDVKM. In DNA form, the CDR3 reads TGTGCCAGCAGTTTAAGGTACGGGTTGGGAAAATCGAACTACGAGCAGTACTTC. It yields the protein CASSLRYGLGKSNYEQYF.

This clone has a single count. The chain recombines TRBV6-1 with TRBJ2-6; D ambiguous. Germline V gene sequence: CDR1 MNHNS, CDR2 SASEGT. The V end was cut by 10 bases, the J end by 2 bases, with 9 bases between. There are 13 residues in the CDR3. The CDR3 region is CATELTGANVLTF. The DNA of the CDR3 is TGTGCCACCGAACTTACTGGGGCCAACGTCCTGACTTTC.

As DNA, the CDR3 is TGTGCCAGCAGTCGATACACAACTTTTGGGGCGAACACCGGGGAGCTGTTTTTT. The encoded protein is CASSRYTTFGANTGELFF. This chain joins TRBV28 and TRBJ2-2; unclear D gene. Trimming took 5 bases from V and 0 from J, leaving 19 bases between them. This CDR3 has 18 residues. Germline loops: CDR1 MDHEN, CDR2 SYDVKM.

This chain connects TRBV29-1 to TRBJ2-7, with 9 positions matching TRBD1. CDR3 length: 13 residues. The V gene's germline CDR1 is SQVTM and CDR2 ANQGSEA. The ends lost 4 bases at V and 1 base at J; junction bases unmatched: 2. The DNA for the CDR3 is TGCAGCGTTGGGGGGACAGGGTCCTACGAGCAGTACTTC. As protein: CSVGGTGSYEQYF.